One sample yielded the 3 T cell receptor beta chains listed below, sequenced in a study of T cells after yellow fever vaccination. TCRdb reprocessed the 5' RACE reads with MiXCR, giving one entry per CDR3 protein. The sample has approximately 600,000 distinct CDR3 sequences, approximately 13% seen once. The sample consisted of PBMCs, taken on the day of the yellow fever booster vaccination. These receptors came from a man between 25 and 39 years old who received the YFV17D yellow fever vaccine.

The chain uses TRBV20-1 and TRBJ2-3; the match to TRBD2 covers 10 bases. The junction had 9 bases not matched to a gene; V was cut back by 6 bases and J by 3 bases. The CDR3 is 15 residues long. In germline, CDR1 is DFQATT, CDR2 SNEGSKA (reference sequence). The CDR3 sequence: CSAISTSGFTDTQYF. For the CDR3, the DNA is TGCAGTGCCATATCGACTAGCGGGTTTACAGATACGCAGTATTTT.

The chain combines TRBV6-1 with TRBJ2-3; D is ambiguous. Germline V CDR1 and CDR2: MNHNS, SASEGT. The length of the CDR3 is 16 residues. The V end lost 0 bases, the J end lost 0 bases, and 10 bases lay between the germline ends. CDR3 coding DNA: TGTGCCAGCAGTGAAGCGGCACTTACTAGCACAGATACGCAGTATTTT. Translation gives CASSEAALTSTDTQYF.

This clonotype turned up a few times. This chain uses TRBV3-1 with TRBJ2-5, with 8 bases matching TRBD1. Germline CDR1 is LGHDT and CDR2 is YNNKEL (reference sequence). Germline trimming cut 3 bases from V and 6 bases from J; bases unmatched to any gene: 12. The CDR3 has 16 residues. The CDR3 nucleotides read TGTGCCAGCAGCCACTCCACCGGACAGGGAGTGAAGACCCAGTACTTC. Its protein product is CASSHSTGQGVKTQYF.